The clone carrying this T cell receptor beta chain occurred a few times. Its antigen is not identified. This CDR3 is 14 amino acids long. Trimming cost V 2 bases and J 0 bases, with 8 bases left between them. The V gene's germline CDR1 is SGDLS and CDR2 YYNGEE. This record belongs to a study of PD-1 blockade in classical Hodgkin lymphoma. Study results and limitations: Complete responders showed a baseline diversity that resembled the diversity of newly diagnosed patients. When nivolumab was started under 1 year after ASCT, patients were excluded. CD4+ but not CD8+ TCR diversity rose significantly by C4D1. Healthy donors reportedly exceeded newly diagnosed patients in baseline TCR diversity.

This sample's time point: cycle 4 day 1 (C4D1), after 5 to 7 weeks of nivolumab. Relapse was seen in all patients after autologous stem cell transplantation, and brentuximab vedotin exposure was variable. Some clones are missing from TCRdb's copy, which holds only in-frame ones; the method was immunoSEQ multiplex PCR. Altogether about 39,000 clones are present, 77% being singletons, with the ten largest covering about 9.4%. The sequencing here drew on peripheral blood mononuclear cells (PBMCs), taken before the fourth cycle of nivolumab. The source is a human donor with classical Hodgkin lymphoma. V and J are TRBV9 and TRBJ1-1, with D hard to call. The CDR3 nucleotides read TGTGCCAGCAGCGTTACAGATATGAACACTGAAGCTTTCTTT. Translated: CASSVTDMNTEAFF.